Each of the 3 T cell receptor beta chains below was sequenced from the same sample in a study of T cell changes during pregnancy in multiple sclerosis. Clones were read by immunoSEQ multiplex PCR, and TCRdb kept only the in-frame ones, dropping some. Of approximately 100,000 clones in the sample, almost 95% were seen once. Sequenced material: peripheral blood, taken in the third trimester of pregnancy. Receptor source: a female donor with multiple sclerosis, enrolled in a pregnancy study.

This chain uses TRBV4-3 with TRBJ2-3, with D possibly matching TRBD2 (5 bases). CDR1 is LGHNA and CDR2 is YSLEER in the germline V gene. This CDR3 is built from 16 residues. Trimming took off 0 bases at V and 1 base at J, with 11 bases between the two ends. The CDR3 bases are TGCGCCAGCAGCCAAGATACGGGATTGGGCACAGATACGCAGTATTTT. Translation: CASSQDTGLGTDTQYF.

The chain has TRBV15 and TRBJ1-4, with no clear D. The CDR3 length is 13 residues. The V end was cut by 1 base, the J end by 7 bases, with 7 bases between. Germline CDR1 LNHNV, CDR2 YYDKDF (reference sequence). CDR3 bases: TGTGCCACCAGCAGAGTGCGGGGTGAAAAACTGTTTTTT. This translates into CATSRVRGEKLFF.

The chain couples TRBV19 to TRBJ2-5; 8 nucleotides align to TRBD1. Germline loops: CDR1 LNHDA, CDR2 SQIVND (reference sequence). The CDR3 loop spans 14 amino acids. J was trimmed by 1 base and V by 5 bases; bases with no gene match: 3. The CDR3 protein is CASSPTGAQETQYF. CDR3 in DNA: TGTGCCAGTAGTCCGACAGGGGCCCAAGAGACCCAGTACTTC.